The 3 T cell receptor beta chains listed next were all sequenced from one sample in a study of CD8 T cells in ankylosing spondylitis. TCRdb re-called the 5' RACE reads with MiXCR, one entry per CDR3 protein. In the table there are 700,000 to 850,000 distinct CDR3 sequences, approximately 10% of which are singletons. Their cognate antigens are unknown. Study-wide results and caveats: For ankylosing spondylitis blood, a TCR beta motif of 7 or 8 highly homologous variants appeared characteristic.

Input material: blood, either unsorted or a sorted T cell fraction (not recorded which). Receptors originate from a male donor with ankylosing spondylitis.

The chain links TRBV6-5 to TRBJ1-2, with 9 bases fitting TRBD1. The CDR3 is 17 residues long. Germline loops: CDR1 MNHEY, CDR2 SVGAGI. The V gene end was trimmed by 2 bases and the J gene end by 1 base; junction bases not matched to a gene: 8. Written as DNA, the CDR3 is TGTGCCAGCAGTTACCATGGACAGGGGAAGGGTAACTATGGCTACACCTTC. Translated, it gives CASSYHGQGKGNYGYTF.

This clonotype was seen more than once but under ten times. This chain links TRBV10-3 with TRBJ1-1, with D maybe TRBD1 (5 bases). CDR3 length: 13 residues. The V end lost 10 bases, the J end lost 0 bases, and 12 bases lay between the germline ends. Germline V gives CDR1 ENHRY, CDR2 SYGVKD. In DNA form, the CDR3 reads TGTGCCACTCAGGGAAGGGTGAACACTGAAGCTTTCTTT. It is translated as CATQGRVNTEAFF.

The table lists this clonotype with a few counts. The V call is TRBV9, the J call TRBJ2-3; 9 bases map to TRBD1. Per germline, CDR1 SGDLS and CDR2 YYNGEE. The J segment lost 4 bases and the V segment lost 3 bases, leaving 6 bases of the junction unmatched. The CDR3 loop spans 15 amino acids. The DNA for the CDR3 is TGTGCCAGCAGCGCACAGGGGGCGCTGGCAGATACGCAGTATTTT. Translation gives CASSAQGALADTQYF. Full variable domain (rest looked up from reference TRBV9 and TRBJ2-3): DSGVTQTPKHLITATGQRVTLRCSPRSGDLSVYWYQQSLDQGLQFLIQYYNGEERAKGNILERFSAQQFPDLHSELNLSSLELGDSALYFCASSAQGALADTQYFGPGTRLTVL.